This T cell receptor (beta chain) appears in the sequencing data of a study of human T cells and chemical hapten exposure. Study summary: On approximately 2 cm by approximately 2 cm of upper inner arm skin, sensitization was performed with 2% DPC. Slight volume differences across pooled libraries mainly accounted for varying per-sample TCR yields. Study-level points and caveats: No alteration of TCRs above 1 in 1000 frequency was seen with DPC sensitization. Counts of TCRs expanded at PT1 correlated positively with patch test score.

TCRdb re-called the RACE reads with MiXCR, one entry per CDR3 protein. The profile covers approximately 350,000 distinct CDR3 sequences, with under 6.5% appearing a single time and more than 5.5% taken by the ten largest. Time point in this sample: patch test 2, 6 weeks after DPC sensitization. Treatment of the sample: therapeutic diphenylcyclopropenone sensitization with weekly scalp DPC. Trimming cost V 3 bases and J 7 bases, with 10 bases left between them. Germline values: CDR1 SEHNR, CDR2 FQNEAQ (reference sequence). The CDR3 has 13 residues. This clonotype was seen at least ten times. Its antigen is as yet unknown.

Specimen: whole blood, collected in connection with sensitization to the hapten diphenylcyclopropenone (DPC). The receptor was derived from a woman between 18 and 30 years old with alopecia areata. Some clones in this sample may be carry-over from other donors' samples. The chain has TRBV7-9 and TRBJ1-5, with no clear D. CDR3 loop: CASSLSPSQPQHF. In DNA form, the CDR3 reads TGTGCCAGCAGCTTGAGCCCGTCGCAGCCCCAGCATTTT.